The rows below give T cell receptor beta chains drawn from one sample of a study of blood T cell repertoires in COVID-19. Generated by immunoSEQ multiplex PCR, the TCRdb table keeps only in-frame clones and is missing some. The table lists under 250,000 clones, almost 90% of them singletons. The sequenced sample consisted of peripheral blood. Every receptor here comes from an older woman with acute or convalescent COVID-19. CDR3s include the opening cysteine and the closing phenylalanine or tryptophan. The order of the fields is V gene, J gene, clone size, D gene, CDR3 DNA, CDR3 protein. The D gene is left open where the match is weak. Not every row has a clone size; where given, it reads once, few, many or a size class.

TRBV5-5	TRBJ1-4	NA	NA	TGTGCCAGCAGCTTGGGGCCCCCACGGGGACTTAATGAAAAACTGTTTTTT	CASSLGPPRGLNEKLFF
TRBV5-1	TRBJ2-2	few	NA	TGCGCCAGCAGCTTGGTAGCCCTGAACACCGGGGAGCTGTTTTTT	CASSLVALNTGELFF
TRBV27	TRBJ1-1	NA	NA	TGTGCCAGCAGTTTATCCCCCGGTGGGAACACTGAAGCTTTCTTT	CASSLSPGGNTEAFF
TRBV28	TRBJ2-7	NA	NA	TGTGCCAGCAGTTTGGGGTTTACAGGCTTCACACCCGGGCAGTACTTC	CASSLGFTGFTPGQYF
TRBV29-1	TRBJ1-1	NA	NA	TGCAGCGTCCATAGGGGGGAGGGCACTGAAGCTTTCTTT	CSVHRGEGTEAFF
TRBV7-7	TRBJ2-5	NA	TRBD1	TGTGCCAGCAGCTTGGGACAGGGGGCTAGGGAGACCCAGTACTTC	CASSLGQGARETQYF
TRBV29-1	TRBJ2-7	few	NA	TGCAGCGTTGGCAAAGCAGGCTCAGAGCAGTACTTC	CSVGKAGSEQYF
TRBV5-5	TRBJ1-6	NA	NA	TGTGCCAGCAGCTTGTCGGTGACAGCAAGTTCACCCCTCCACTTT	CASSLSVTASSPLHF
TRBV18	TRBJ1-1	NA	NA	TGTGCCAGCTCACTCCAGCTCCGGGTTGGAGCTTTCTTT	CASSLQLRVGAFF
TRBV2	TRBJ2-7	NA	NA	TGTGCCAGCCTTGTACATACCGAGCAGTACTTC	CASLVHTEQYF
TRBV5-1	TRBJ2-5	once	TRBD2	TGCGCCAGCAGCTACACTACTAGCGCCCCAACCCAGTACTTC	CASSYTTSAPTQYF
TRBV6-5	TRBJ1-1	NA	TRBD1	TGTGCCAGCATTCCGGGACAGGGAGCGAACACTGAAGCTTTCTTT	CASIPGQGANTEAFF
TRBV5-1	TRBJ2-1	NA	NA	TGCGCCAGCAGCTTGGGGACTGTCTCCTACAATGAGCAGTTCTTC	CASSLGTVSYNEQFF
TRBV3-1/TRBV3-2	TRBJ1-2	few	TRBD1	TGTGCCAGCAGTGCTCTCGGACAGGCCAACTATGGCTACACCTTC	CASSALGQANYGYTF
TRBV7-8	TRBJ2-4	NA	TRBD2	TGTGCCAGCAGCACCCCGGGGGGTCTTCTAGCCAAAAACATTCAGTACTTC	CASSTPGGLLAKNIQYF
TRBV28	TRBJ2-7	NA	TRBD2	TGTGCCAGCAGGGGGACTAGATCCTCCTACGAGCAGTACTTC	CASRGTRSSYEQYF
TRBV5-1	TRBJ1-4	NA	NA	TGCGCCAGCAGCTTGGGGCCTGCAGGGGATAATGAAAAACTGTTTTTT	CASSLGPAGDNEKLFF
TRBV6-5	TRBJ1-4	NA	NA	TGTGCCAGCAGCAGGGAGGAAGGTGAAAAACTGTTTTTT	CASSREEGEKLFF
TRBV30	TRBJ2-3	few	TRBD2	TGTGCCTGGTGGGGACTAGCAGGCACAGATACGCAGTATTTT	CAWWGLAGTDTQYF
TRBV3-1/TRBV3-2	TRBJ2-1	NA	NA	TGTGCCAGCGCCCGCGACTCTTACAATGAGCAGTTCTTC	CASARDSYNEQFF
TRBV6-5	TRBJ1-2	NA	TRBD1	TGTGCCAGCAGGCCGGACAGGTCAGCTAACTATGGCTACACCTTC	CASRPDRSANYGYTF
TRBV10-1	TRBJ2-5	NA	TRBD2	TGCGCCAGCAGTGCGGGGGGGGCCGGCGAGCAAGAGACCCAGTACTTC	CASSAGGAGEQETQYF
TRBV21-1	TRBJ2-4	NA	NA	NA	CASSVGQGIAKNIQYF
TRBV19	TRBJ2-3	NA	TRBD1	TGTGCCAGTAACCCCGGGACAGGAGACGGTACGCAGTATTTT	CASNPGTGDGTQYF
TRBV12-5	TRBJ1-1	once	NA	TGTGCTAGTGGTTTGATCAGGGAGAACACTGAAGCTTTCTTT	CASGLIRENTEAFF
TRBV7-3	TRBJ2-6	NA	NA	TGTGCCAGCAGCTTAAACCCCGCTAGCTCTGGGGCCAACGTCCTGACTTTC	CASSLNPASSGANVLTF
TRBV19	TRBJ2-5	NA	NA	TGTGCCAGTAGTCAGGACAGAAAGACCCAGTACTTC	CASSQDRKTQYF
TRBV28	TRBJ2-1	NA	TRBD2	TGTGCCAGCAGTTTAACTAGCGGGAGGGCCTACAATGAGCAGTTCTTC	CASSLTSGRAYNEQFF
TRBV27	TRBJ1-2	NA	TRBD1	TGTGCCAGCAGTTTGGACCGGGACAGGGGGGACTATGGCTACACCTTC	CASSLDRDRGDYGYTF
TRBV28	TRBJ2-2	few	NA	TGTGCCATCCCGTCGAACACCGGGGAGCTGTTTTTT	CAIPSNTGELFF
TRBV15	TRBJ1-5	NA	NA	TGTGCCACCAGCAGAGAGAGACAAAATAGCAATCAGCCCCAGCATTTT	CATSRERQNSNQPQHF
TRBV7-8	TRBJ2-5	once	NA	TGTGCCAGCAGCTTATTAGTGACGCCCGGTGAGGCCCAGTACTTC	CASSLLVTPGEAQYF
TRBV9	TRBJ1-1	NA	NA	TGTGCCAGCAGCGTATCTGGACAGACCAACACTGAAGCTTTCTTT	CASSVSGQTNTEAFF
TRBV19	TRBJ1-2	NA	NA	TGTGCCAGTAGTATTGCAGGGATCAGCTATGGCTACACCTTC	CASSIAGISYGYTF
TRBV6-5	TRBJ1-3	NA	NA	TGTGCCAGCAGGGTACCAGGGGGAAACACCATATATTTT	CASRVPGGNTIYF
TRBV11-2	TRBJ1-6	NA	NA	TGTGCCAGCAGCTTAGATCTATGGGGGCCCAATTCACCCCTCCACTTT	CASSLDLWGPNSPLHF
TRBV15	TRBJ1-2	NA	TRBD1	TGTGCCACCAGCAGAGGAGGACAGGGGGCCAGCTATGGCTACACCTTC	CATSRGGQGASYGYTF
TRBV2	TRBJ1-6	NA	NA	TGTGCCCGGGGGTTACAGGAGGCTAATTCACCCCTCCACTTT	CARGLQEANSPLHF